The 7 T cell receptor beta chains given below trace back to one sample, sequenced in a study of immune evolution from preneoplasia to lung adenocarcinoma. The protocol was immunoSEQ multiplex PCR, while the TCRdb copy is restricted to in-frame clones and leaves out a portion. The repertoire consists of 8,500 to 13,000 clones, with roughly four fifths occurring once and the leading ten covering roughly 3.3%. The sequencing sample was made of FFPE minimally invasive lung adenocarcinoma tissue. These receptors were collected from a person aged 65-85 years with lung adenocarcinoma.

This chain connects TRBV19 to TRBJ2-3; tentatively, D is TRBD1 (6 bases). The germline CDR1 and CDR2 sequences are LNHDA and SQIVND (reference sequence). This CDR3 is built from 12 residues. V was shortened by 6 bases and J by 6 bases, with 10 bases between the two germline ends. The CDR3 here is CASRRDTDTQYF. The CDR3 DNA reads as TGTGCCAGTAGAAGGGACACGGATACGCAGTATTTT.

The chain recombines TRBV5-6 with TRBJ2-3; D is unclear. Germline loops: CDR1 SGHDT, CDR2 YYEEEE. V gave up 2 bases and J gave up 4 bases, with 8 bases separating them. The CDR3 is 13 amino acids. The CDR3, as DNA: TGTGCCAGCAGCTTTCTAGAGGCAGATACGCAGTATTTT. It yields the protein CASSFLEADTQYF.

The chain is built from TRBV7-9 and TRBJ1-1, with a tentative D call TRBD1 (5 bases). V shed 5 bases and J shed 5 bases, with 12 bases lying between them. Germline V CDR1 and CDR2: SEHNR, FQNEAQ (reference sequence). The CDR3 is made up of 13 amino acids. The CDR3 region is CASSLAGETEAFF. CDR3 DNA sequence: TGTGCCAGCAGCCTCGCGGGGGAGACTGAAGCTTTCTTT.

The chain uses TRBV27 and TRBJ1-4; D perhaps matches TRBD1 (5 bases). The V gene's germline CDR1 is MNHEY and CDR2 SMNVEV (reference sequence). The length of the CDR3 is 17 residues. Trimming pared 0 bases from V and 7 bases from J, leaving 18 bases between. CDR3 sequence (DNA): TGTGCCAGCAGTTTATCAACCCCAGGGAGTTTGGGTGAAAAACTGTTTTTT. It encodes CASSLSTPGSLGEKLFF.

This chain connects TRBV5-8 to TRBJ2-5; TRBD2 agrees at 11 bases. V dropped 2 bases and J dropped 1; count of bases not matched to a gene: 1. This CDR3 has 15 residues. Germline V gene sequence: CDR1 SGHTS, CDR2 YDEGEE. The CDR3 protein is CASSFSGRGQETQYF. The CDR3 DNA reads TGTGCCAGCAGCTTTAGCGGGAGGGGCCAAGAGACCCAGTACTTC.

The genes are TRBV6-5 and TRBJ1-1; D may be TRBD1 (5 bases). V lost 7 bases and J 5 bases, leaving 17 bases between the germline ends. Germline V CDR1 and CDR2: MNHEY, SVGAGI. CDR3 length: 14 residues. Here the CDR3 DNA reads TGTGCCAGCACCTCCTTATCAGGGAGAACTGAAGCTTTCTTT. Protein sequence: CASTSLSGRTEAFF.

This chain links TRBV7-2 with TRBJ2-5; 13 bases are a match to TRBD2. Germline V gene lookup returns CDR1 SGHTA and CDR2 FQGNSA. V gave up 1 base and J gave up 2 bases; unmatched junction bases: 1. This CDR3 spans 16 amino acids. The CDR3 spells CASSLGLAGGQETQYF. The CDR3 nucleotides read TGTGCCAGCAGCTTAGGACTAGCGGGGGGACAAGAGACCCAGTACTTC.